The TCR beta chain under discussion was sequenced for a study of Ad26.COV2.S vaccination and SARS-CoV-2 variants (dated by TCRdb to the early 2020s). About the study as a whole: Vaccine-arm donors were drawn from COV1001, a multicentre, randomized, double-blind, placebo-controlled phase I-IIa trial of Ad26.COV2.S in healthy adults. Ad26.COV2.S was administered intramuscularly at 5 x 10^10 or 1 x 10^11 viral particles, either as a single shot or as two shots given 56 days apart. TCRbeta repertoire sequencing served as the tool for gauging how specific and how broad the SARS-CoV-2-reactive T cell receptors were following Ad26.COV2.S vaccination. The TCR-sequenced set comprised about 32 samples: some 20 Ad26.COV2.S vaccine recipients, 5 placebo recipients and 8 SARS-CoV-2 convalescent individuals. Trial participants were randomized into five groups of five, in which low-dose or high-dose Ad26.COV2.S was given once or twice, or placebo was given on both occasions. Throughout the experiments and outcome assessment, investigators stayed blinded to trial group allocation.

This sample's treatment or condition label indicates: 15 to 20 received Ad26.COV2.S at low or high dose, single or two shots; about 5 received placebo; per-sample allocation not given. Repertoires of vaccine and placebo recipients were sequenced from samples collected on day 63 after the first injection. Between 29 July and 7 August 2020, Cohort 1b enrolled 20 to 30 adults aged 18-55 years at one site in Boston, USA. As a vaccine, Ad26.COV2.S was a replication-incompetent adenovirus type 26 vector that expressed a prefusion-stabilized SARS-CoV-2 spike protein derived from the original Wuhan strain. The immunoSEQ Assay was used to sequence TCRbeta CDR3 regions. After extraction, genomic DNA underwent amplification by bias-controlled multiplex PCR, followed by high-throughput sequencing. Per the original workflow: Collapsing and filtering of sequences were performed to quantify the absolute abundance of each unique TCRbeta CDR3 region. T cell fraction was estimated by normalization of TCRbeta template counts to usable DNA, with usable DNA being measured through amplification of reference genes present in all nucleated cells. Repertoire TCRs were annotated as SARS-CoV-2-specific when V gene, CDR3 amino acid sequence and J gene were exactly matched to a known reactive TCR set. The reference SARS-CoV-2 TCR set came from MIRA and was filtered for enrichment in COVID-19-positive ImmuneCODE repertoires, removing public or cross-reactive TCRs. Based on the MIRA antigens, annotated TCRs were further analysed at the level of specific ORF or position within ORF. Breadth was defined as the number of annotated unique rearrangements divided by the total number of unique productive rearrangements, and depth was defined as the summed frequency of the annotated unique rearrangements. TCR breadth was compared between groups using two-sided Wilcoxon rank-sum tests. TCRdb obtained this table from immuneACCESS and retained in-frame rearrangements with V and J assigned. These tables miss some clones; where compared with another copy, unresolved V genes account for less than half of the shortfall, and the remainder is unexplained. V and J calls and clone size are as listed in that table; D and trimming were resolved from the DNA. The sample includes over 400,000 clones, with over 80% observed a single time. Around 1.8% of the sample rests with the top ten.

Of note for this clone: Its target antigen remains unknown. No base quality values were provided; no much bigger clone lies one nucleotide off.

Broad study findings and their caveats: According to the authors, total T cell responses may have been underestimated by the TCR breadth and depth analyses. Spike-specific TCR breadth was higher in Ad26.COV2.S recipients than in placebo recipients (P = 0.0014). The study was not powered for comparison of responses between vaccine doses or regimens. After vaccination, spike-specific CD8+ and CD4+ T cell responses were reported to show substantial breadth. Comparable non-spike TCR breadth was observed between vaccine and placebo recipients, consistent with only spike being contained in the vaccine.

Trimming takes 2 bases from V and 8 bases from J, and the germline ends sit 15 bases apart. Reading the germline V gene gives CDR1 MGHDK and CDR2 SYGVNS. The CDR3 has 15 amino acids, counting the end cysteine and phenylalanine. Of all the DNA, just the CDR3 is kept, 45 bases in frame from base 1. The sequence links TRBV25-1 to TRBJ1-4, with the D gene not confidently named. Sequencing was performed on peripheral blood, taken in a trial of Ad26.COV2.S vaccine versus placebo. This receptor was taken from a person aged 18-65 years who received the Ad26.COV2.S COVID-19 vaccine or a placebo. For the CDR3, the sequence is CASSEMPGLGEKLFF. The sequence in DNA is TGTGCCAGCAGTGAAATGCCCGGACTTGGCGAAAAACTGTTTTTT. The variable domain in full, with residues beyond the CDR3 obtained from the reference TRBV25-1 and TRBJ1-4 genes, is EADIYQTPRYLVIGTGKKITLECSQTMGHDKMYWYQQDPGMELHLIHYSYGVNSTEKGDLSSESTVSRIRTEHFPLTLESARPSHTSQYLCASSEMPGLGEKLFFGSGTQLSVL.